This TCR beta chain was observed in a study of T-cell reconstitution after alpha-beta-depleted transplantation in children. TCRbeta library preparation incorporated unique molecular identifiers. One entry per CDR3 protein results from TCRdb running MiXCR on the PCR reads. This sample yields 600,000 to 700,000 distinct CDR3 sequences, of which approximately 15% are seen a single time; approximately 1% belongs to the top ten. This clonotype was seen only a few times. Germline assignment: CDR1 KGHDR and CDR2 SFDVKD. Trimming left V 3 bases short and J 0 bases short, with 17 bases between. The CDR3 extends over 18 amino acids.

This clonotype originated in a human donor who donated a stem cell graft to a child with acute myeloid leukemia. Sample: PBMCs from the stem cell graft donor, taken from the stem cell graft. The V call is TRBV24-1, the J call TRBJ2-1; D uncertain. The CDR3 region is CATSDPPDAVGSYNEQFF. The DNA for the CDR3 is TGTGCCACCAGTGATCCCCCCGACGCTGTGGGCTCCTACAATGAGCAGTTCTTC.